Below are 13 T cell receptor beta chains sequenced from a single sample in a study of Graves' ophthalmopathy and Graves' hyperthyroidism. From RNA, the CDR3 regions of TCR beta chains were amplified and sequenced. HTBI primers served in a first-round RT-PCR, which a second-round multiplex PCR followed. TCRdb reanalysed the multiplex PCR reads using MiXCR and keeps one entry per CDR3 protein. Here the sample spans roughly 1.1 million distinct CDR3 sequences, approximately 35% being singletons. What was sequenced was peripheral blood or thyroid tissue (not recorded which). These receptors were taken from an adult man with Graves' hyperthyroidism.

This chain uses TRBV15 with TRBJ1-2; the match to TRBD1 covers 7 bases. Per the germline V gene, CDR1 is LNHNV and CDR2 is YYDKDF (reference sequence). Trimming at V came to 1 base and at J to 5 bases, leaving 7 bases not matched to a gene. CDR3 size: 15 residues. Here the CDR3 DNA reads TGTGCCACCAGCAGAGGCGGACAGGAGGGTTATGGCTACACCTTC. This gives the protein CATSRGGQEGYGYTF.

This clonotype was counted many times. The chain is built from TRBV19 and TRBJ2-6; weak D call: TRBD2 (6 bases). V lost 3 bases and J 2 bases, leaving 8 bases between the germline ends. The CDR3 extends over 15 amino acids. Germline values: CDR1 LNHDA, CDR2 SQIVND (reference sequence). The CDR3 coding sequence is TGTGCCAGTAGTATTGGCGGGACTGGGGCCAACGTCCTGACTTTC. Encoded protein: CASSIGGTGANVLTF.

V and J are TRBV6-5 and TRBJ1-4; maybe TRBD1 (5 bases). Per germline, CDR1 MNHEY and CDR2 SVGAGI. V dropped 0 bases and J dropped 14 bases, with 13 bases sitting between them. This CDR3 is 13 amino acids long. Here the CDR3 reads CASSYSPTAPLFF. The CDR3 DNA follows: TGTGCCAGCAGTTACTCGCCGACAGCTCCCCTGTTTTTT.

At least ten counts were recorded for this clonotype. The gene calls are TRBV9 and TRBJ2-2; the D gene is possibly TRBD2 (5 bases). V shed 3 bases and J shed 8 bases, with 14 bases lying between them. The CDR3 is made up of 14 amino acids. Germline V gene sequence: CDR1 SGDLS, CDR2 YYNGEE. CDR3 coding DNA: TGTGCCAGCAGCGCCTCGACTACGGCGGGGGAGCTGTTTTTT. It is translated as CASSASTTAGELFF. The full variable domain, completed using reference TRBV9 and TRBJ2-2, is DSGVTQTPKHLITATGQRVTLRCSPRSGDLSVYWYQQSLDQGLQFLIQYYNGEERAKGNILERFSAQQFPDLHSELNLSSLELGDSALYFCASSASTTAGELFFGEGSRLTVL.

At least ten counts were recorded for this clonotype. The V call is TRBV29-1, the J call TRBJ2-6, with TRBD1 identical over 10 bases. J was trimmed by 1 base and V by 6 bases; bases with no gene match: 9. The CDR3 sequence is 17 residues long. Germline V gene sequence: CDR1 SQVTM, CDR2 ANQGSEA. The CDR3 sequence: CSVHGQGVGSGANVLTF. CDR3 nucleotides: TGCAGCGTCCACGGACAGGGGGTAGGGTCTGGGGCCAACGTCCTGACTTTC.

This chain connects TRBV14 to TRBJ2-7; 7 positions agree with TRBD1. The V gene end was trimmed by 1 base and the J gene end by 7 bases; junction bases not matched to a gene: 16. The CDR3 extends over 17 amino acids. Germline V gene sequence: CDR1 SGHDN, CDR2 FVKESK. The CDR3 DNA sequence: TGTGCCAGCAGCCAAGGGGCAGGACAGGTCCGGGATGAGGAGCAGTACTTC. Translated, it gives CASSQGAGQVRDEEQYF.

The V gene is TRBV12-3 or TRBV12-4, the J gene TRBJ2-7; 10 positions match TRBD1. The CDR3 loop spans 14 amino acids. V dropped 2 bases and J dropped 7; count of bases not matched to a gene: 5. CDR3 in amino acids: CASSLRTGGSEQYF. As DNA, the CDR3 is TGTGCCAGCAGTTTAAGGACAGGGGGGTCGGAGCAGTACTTC.

This chain connects TRBV10-3 to TRBJ2-5; D perhaps matches TRBD1 (6 bases). The CDR3 covers 13 residues. The V gene lost 5 bases and the J gene lost 5 bases, with 12 bases spanning the gap. Germline V gene data show CDR1 as ENHRY and CDR2 as SYGVKD. DNA of the CDR3: TGTGCCATCAGTCGGGGACAAATGGAGACCCAGTACTTC. Residues: CAISRGQMETQYF.

The V call is TRBV7-9, the J call TRBJ2-7; 7 positions agree with TRBD1. This CDR3 spans 15 amino acids. Germline V gene sequence: CDR1 SEHNR, CDR2 FQNEAQ (reference sequence). Trimming took 3 bases from V and 2 from J; bases not matched to a gene: 7. In nucleotides, the CDR3 is TGTGCCAGCAGCTTTTGGACAGGTCCAACCTACGAGCAGTACTTC. This encodes CASSFWTGPTYEQYF.

Ten or more counts support this clonotype. The V call is TRBV29-1, the J call TRBJ2-7; a weak D match, TRBD1 (5 bases). Trimming left V 5 bases short and J 3 bases short, with 17 bases between. CDR3 size: 14 residues. CDR1 and CDR2 from the germline V gene are SQVTM and ANQGSEA. CDR3 DNA sequence: TGCAGCGTTACCCAGACAGACCTGGACTACGAGCAGTACTTC. The encoded protein is CSVTQTDLDYEQYF.

V and J are TRBV4-3 and TRBJ2-7; maybe TRBD1 (6 bases). In germline, CDR1 is LGHNA, CDR2 YSLEER. Trimming shortened V by 1 base and J by 1 base, and 17 bases separated the two germline ends. The CDR3 has 17 amino acids. CDR3 region: CASSQGTWGTNSYEQYF. The CDR3 DNA sequence: TGCGCCAGCAGCCAAGGGACCTGGGGGACAAATTCCTACGAGCAGTACTTC.

The J gene is TRBJ1-1, the V gene TRBV6-5; D not certain. The CDR3 has 16 residues. V was trimmed by 6 bases and J by 4 bases, leaving 21 bases between them. Per the germline V gene, CDR1 is MNHEY and CDR2 is SVGAGI. The DNA for the CDR3 is TGTGCCAGCAGACCACGCCATTCGGTACTGGGCACTGAAGCTTTCTTT. It translates to CASRPRHSVLGTEAFF.

The CDR3 loop is CASSFALTADYGYTF. The CDR3 DNA reads TGTGCCAGCAGCTTTGCTCTGACAGCCGACTATGGCTACACCTTC. The chain couples TRBV7-8 to TRBJ1-2; D might be TRBD1 (5 bases). V was clipped by 3 bases and J by 3 bases, with 14 bases between them. Germline V gene sequence: CDR1 SGHVS, CDR2 FQNEAQ. The CDR3 is made up of 15 amino acids.